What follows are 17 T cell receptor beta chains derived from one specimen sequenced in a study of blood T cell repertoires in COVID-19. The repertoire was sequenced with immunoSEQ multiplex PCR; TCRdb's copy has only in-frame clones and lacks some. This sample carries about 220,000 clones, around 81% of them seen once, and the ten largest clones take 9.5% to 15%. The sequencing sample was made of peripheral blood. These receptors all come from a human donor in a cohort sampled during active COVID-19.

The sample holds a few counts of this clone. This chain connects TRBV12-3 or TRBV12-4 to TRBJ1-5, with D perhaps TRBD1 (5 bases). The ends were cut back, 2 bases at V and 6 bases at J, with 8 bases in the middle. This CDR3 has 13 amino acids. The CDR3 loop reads CASSLLGLQPQHF. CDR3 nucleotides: TGTGCCAGCAGTTTATTGGGGCTTCAGCCCCAGCATTTT.

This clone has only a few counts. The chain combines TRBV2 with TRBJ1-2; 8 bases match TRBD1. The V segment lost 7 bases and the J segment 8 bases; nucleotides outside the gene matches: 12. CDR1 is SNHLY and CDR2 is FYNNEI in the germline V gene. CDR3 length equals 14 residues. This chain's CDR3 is CASNPLTGEDGYTF. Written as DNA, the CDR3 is TGTGCCAGCAATCCGCTGACAGGGGAGGACGGCTACACCTTC.

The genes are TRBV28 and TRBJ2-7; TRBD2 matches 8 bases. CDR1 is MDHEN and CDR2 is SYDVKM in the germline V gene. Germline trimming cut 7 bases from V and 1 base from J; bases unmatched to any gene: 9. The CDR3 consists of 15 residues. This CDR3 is CASTNPGGFSYEQYF. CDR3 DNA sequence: TGTGCCAGCACCAACCCGGGGGGGTTTTCCTACGAGCAGTACTTC.

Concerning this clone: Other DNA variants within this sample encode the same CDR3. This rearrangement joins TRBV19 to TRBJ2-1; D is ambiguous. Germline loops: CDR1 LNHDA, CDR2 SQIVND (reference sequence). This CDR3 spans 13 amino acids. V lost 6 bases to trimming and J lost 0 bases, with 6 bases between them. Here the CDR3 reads CASRTSSYNEQFF. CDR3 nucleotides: TGTGCCAGTAGAACGAGCTCCTACAATGAGCAGTTCTTC. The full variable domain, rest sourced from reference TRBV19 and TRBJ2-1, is DGGITQSPKYLFRKEGQNVTLSCEQNLNHDAMYWYRQDPGQGLRLIYYSQIVNDFQKGDIAEGYSVSREKKESFPLTVTSAQKNPTAFYLCASRTSSYNEQFFGPGTRLTVL.

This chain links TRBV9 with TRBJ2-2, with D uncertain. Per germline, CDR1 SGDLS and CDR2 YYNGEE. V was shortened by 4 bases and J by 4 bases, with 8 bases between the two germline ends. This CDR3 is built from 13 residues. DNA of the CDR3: TGTGCCAGCAGCAAGGCGGTCACCGGGGAGCTGTTTTTT. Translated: CASSKAVTGELFF.

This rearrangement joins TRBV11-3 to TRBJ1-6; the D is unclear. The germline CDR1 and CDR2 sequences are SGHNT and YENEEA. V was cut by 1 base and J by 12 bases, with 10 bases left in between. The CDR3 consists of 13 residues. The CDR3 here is CASSLAVSGPLHF. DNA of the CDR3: TGTGCCAGCAGCTTAGCCGTCTCGGGACCCCTCCACTTT.

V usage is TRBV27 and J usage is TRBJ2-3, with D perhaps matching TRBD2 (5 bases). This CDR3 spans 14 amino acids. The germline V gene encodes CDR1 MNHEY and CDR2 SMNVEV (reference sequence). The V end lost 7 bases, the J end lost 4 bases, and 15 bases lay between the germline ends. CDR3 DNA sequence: TGTGCCAGCAAAGCCAAGAGGGCCTCAGATACGCAGTATTTT. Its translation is CASKAKRASDTQYF.

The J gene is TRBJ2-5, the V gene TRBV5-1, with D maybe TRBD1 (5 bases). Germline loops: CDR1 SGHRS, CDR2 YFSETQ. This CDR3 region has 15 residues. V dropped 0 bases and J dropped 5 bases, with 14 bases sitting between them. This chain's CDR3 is CASSLEGQGGETQYF. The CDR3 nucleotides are TGCGCCAGCAGCTTGGAGGGTCAGGGTGGGGAGACCCAGTACTTC.

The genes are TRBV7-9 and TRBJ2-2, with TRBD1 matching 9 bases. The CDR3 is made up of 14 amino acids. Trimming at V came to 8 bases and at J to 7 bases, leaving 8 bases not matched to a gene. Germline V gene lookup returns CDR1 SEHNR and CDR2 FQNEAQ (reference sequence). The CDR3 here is CASQLGQGRGELFF. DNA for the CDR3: TGTGCCAGCCAGCTTGGACAGGGGCGCGGGGAGCTGTTTTTT.

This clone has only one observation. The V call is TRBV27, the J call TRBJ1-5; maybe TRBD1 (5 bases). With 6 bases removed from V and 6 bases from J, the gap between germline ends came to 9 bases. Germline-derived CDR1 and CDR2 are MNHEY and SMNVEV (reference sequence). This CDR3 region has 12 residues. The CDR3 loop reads CASRSGFQPQHF. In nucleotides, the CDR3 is TGTGCCAGCAGATCAGGGTTTCAGCCCCAGCATTTT.

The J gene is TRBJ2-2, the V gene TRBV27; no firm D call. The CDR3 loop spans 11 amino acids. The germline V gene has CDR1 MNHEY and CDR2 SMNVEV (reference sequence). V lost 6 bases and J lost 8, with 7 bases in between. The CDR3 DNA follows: TGTGCCAGCAGGAGGCTGGGGGAGCTGTTTTTT. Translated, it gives CASRRLGELFF.

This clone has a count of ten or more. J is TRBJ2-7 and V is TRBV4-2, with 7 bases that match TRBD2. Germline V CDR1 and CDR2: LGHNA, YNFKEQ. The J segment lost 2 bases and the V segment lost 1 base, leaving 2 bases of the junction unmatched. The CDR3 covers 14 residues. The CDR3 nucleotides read TGTGCCAGCAGCCAAGCGGGAGGCCCCTACGAGCAGTACTTC. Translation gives CASSQAGGPYEQYF.

CDR3 coding DNA: TGTGCCAGCAGCTTAGATCCGGGACAGGGCCACGAGCAGTACTTC. Encoded protein: CASSLDPGQGHEQYF. This chain uses TRBV11-3 with TRBJ2-7; 9 bases match TRBD1. V lost 0 bases to trimming and J lost 5 bases; unmatched junction nucleotides: 5. The CDR3 spans 15 residues. In germline, CDR1 is SGHNT, CDR2 YENEEA.

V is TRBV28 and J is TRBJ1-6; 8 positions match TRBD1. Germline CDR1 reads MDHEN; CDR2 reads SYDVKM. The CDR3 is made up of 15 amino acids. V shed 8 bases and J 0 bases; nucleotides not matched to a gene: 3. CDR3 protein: CASRTGSSYNSPLHF. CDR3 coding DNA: TGTGCCAGCCGGACAGGGAGCTCCTATAATTCACCCCTCCACTTT.

CDR3 bases: TGCGCCAGCAGCACAACGGGGGGGAGCACAGATACGCAGTATTTT. Residues: CASSTTGGSTDTQYF. This sequence joins TRBV5-1 and TRBJ2-3; 8 positions match TRBD2. V gave up 4 bases and J gave up 0 bases; unmatched junction bases: 4. The CDR3 is 15 amino acids. Germline V lookup: CDR1 SGHRS, CDR2 YFSETQ.

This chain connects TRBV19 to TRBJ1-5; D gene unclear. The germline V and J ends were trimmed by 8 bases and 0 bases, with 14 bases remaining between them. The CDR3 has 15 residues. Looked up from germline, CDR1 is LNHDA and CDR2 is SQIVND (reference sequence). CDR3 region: CASGGGRNSNQPQHF. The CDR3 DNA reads TGTGCCAGTGGCGGTGGGAGAAATAGCAATCAGCCCCAGCATTTT.

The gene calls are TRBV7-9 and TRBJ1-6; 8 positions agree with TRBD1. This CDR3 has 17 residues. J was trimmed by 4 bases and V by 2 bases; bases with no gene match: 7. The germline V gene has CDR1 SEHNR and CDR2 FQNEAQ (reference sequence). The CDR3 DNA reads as TGTGCCAGCAGCTTACTTGTGACAGGGGAGTATAATTCACCCCTCCACTTT. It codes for CASSLLVTGEYNSPLHF.